This entry describes one T cell receptor beta chain. Researchers amplified the TCR beta CDR3 regions from RNA transcripts. The HTBI primer set was used in a first-round RT-PCR of the TCR CDR3. One entry per CDR3 protein results from TCRdb running MiXCR on the multiplex PCR reads. This table holds over 350,000 distinct CDR3 sequences, about 18% found once. Criteria for exclusion of patients were uncontrolled infection, other autoimmune disease, pregnancy or lactation. The source of the sample is a study of T cells in Graves' hyperthyroidism and ophthalmopathy. This CDR3 comprises 14 residues. The germline gives CDR1 DFQATT, CDR2 SNEGSKA (reference sequence). V was pared by 2 bases and J by 2 bases, with 13 bases between.

The specimen sequenced was blood. This TCR was recovered from a man younger than 35 with Graves' ophthalmopathy. The rearrangement joins TRBV20-1 to TRBJ2-7, with D unclear. CDR3 DNA sequence: TGCAGTGCTAGATTACTCGCCAAGCCCTACGAGCAGTACTTC. The encoded protein is CSARLLAKPYEQYF.